These 23 T cell receptor beta chains were sequenced from one sample in a study of cytomegalovirus exposure and HLA in healthy donors. The protocol was immunoSEQ multiplex PCR, while the TCRdb copy is restricted to in-frame clones and leaves out a portion. Counted here are 210,000 or so clones, around 90% occurring once; the ten biggest clones make up around 3%. The sequenced sample consisted of PBMCs. These receptors were obtained from a woman between 18 and 30 years old in good health and CMV-seronegative.

The chain joins TRBV6-5 to TRBJ2-3, with 7 bases that match TRBD2. From germline, CDR1 is MNHEY and CDR2 SVGAGI. J was trimmed by 1 base and V by 8 bases; bases with no gene match: 3. This CDR3 has 13 amino acids. The CDR3 is CASGGRGTDTQYF. In nucleotides, the CDR3 is TGTGCCAGCGGTGGGAGGGGCACAGATACGCAGTATTTT.

V usage is TRBV30 and J usage is TRBJ1-4; no reliable D call. Germline CDR1 GTSNPN, CDR2 SVGIG (reference sequence). Trimming shortened V by 5 bases and J by 6 bases, and 13 bases separated the two germline ends. CDR3 length: 13 residues. CDR3 amino acids: CAWANLIDEKLFF. CDR3 DNA: TGTGCCTGGGCAAACCTAATAGATGAAAAACTGTTTTTT.

The rearrangement joins TRBV10-3 to TRBJ2-1; 10 bases are a match to TRBD2. CDR1 and CDR2 (germline): ENHRY, SYGVKD. The CDR3 contains 14 residues. V was clipped by 6 bases and J by 10 bases; unmatched bases: 9. The CDR3 region is CAISGLAEAGEQFF. CDR3 sequence (DNA): TGTGCCATCAGCGGACTAGCGGAGGCGGGGGAGCAGTTCTTC.

This chain joins TRBV5-1 and TRBJ1-4; the D is unclear. The CDR3 runs 14 residues. Germline CDR1 reads SGHRS; CDR2 reads YFSETQ. With 4 bases removed from V and 6 bases from J, the gap between germline ends came to 13 bases. In DNA, the CDR3 is TGCGCCAGCAGCCCTGGTTTTGGGCATGAAAAACTGTTTTTT. This encodes CASSPGFGHEKLFF. The entire variable domain, with the rest obtained from reference TRBV5-1 and TRBJ1-4, is as follows: KAGVTQTPRYLIKTRGQQVTLSCSPISGHRSVSWYQQTPGQGLQFLFEYFSETQRNKGNFPGRFSGRQFSNSRSEMNVSTLELGDSALYLCASSPGFGHEKLFFGSGTQLSVL.

The gene calls are TRBV27 and TRBJ2-3, with D maybe TRBD2 (5 bases). From germline, CDR1 is MNHEY and CDR2 SMNVEV (reference sequence). The CDR3 extends over 16 amino acids. The V end was cut by 9 bases, the J end by 2 bases, with 21 bases between. This CDR3 reads CASLARVGDLTDTQYF. In DNA, the CDR3 is TGTGCCAGTCTAGCAAGGGTTGGAGACCTCACAGATACGCAGTATTTT.

This clone was counted a single time. V usage is TRBV4-3 and J usage is TRBJ2-1; the match to TRBD2 covers 12 bases. CDR1 and CDR2 (germline): LGHNA, YSLEER. The J segment lost 2 bases and the V segment lost 0 bases, leaving 11 bases of the junction unmatched. The CDR3 runs to 20 residues. This CDR3 is CASSQDRTSGRLSPYNEQFF. CDR3 nucleotide sequence: TGCGCCAGCAGCCAAGATCGAACTAGCGGGAGGCTCAGTCCCTACAATGAGCAGTTCTTC.

This clone was observed a handful of times. This rearrangement joins TRBV4-2 to TRBJ1-1; no reliable D call. V lost 6 bases to trimming and J lost 0 bases, with 5 bases between them. From germline, CDR1 is LGHNA and CDR2 YNFKEQ. The CDR3 spans 12 residues. In DNA form, the CDR3 reads TGTGCCAGCAGGGCGGTGAACACTGAAGCTTTCTTT. The encoded protein is CASRAVNTEAFF.

J is TRBJ2-1 and V is TRBV7-9; maybe TRBD2 (5 bases). The V and J ends lost 8 bases and 4 bases respectively, with 21 bases between them. Germline CDR1 reads SEHNR; CDR2 reads FQNEAQ (reference sequence). The CDR3 extends over 16 amino acids. CDR3 protein: CASAGSGILLYNEQFF. CDR3 DNA: TGTGCCAGCGCCGGAAGCGGCATCCTTTTATACAATGAGCAGTTCTTC. Using reference TRBV7-9 and TRBJ2-1 for the parts outside the CDR3, the full variable domain is DTGVSQNPRHKITKRGQNVTFRCDPISEHNRLYWYRQTLGQGPEFLTYFQNEAQLEKSRLLSDRFSAERPKGSFSTLEIQRTEQGDSAMYLCASAGSGILLYNEQFFGPGTRLTVL.

CDR3 sequence: CASSLARVYEQYF. Here the CDR3 DNA reads TGTGCCAGCAGCTTAGCCAGGGTCTACGAGCAGTACTTC. This chain links TRBV7-6 with TRBJ2-7; the D gene is possibly TRBD1 (5 bases). The ends were cut back, 0 bases at V and 3 bases at J, with 6 bases in the middle. Germline V gene sequence: CDR1 SGHVS, CDR2 FNYEAQ. The CDR3 extends over 13 amino acids.

Only one count was recorded for this clone. The rearrangement links TRBV7-2 to TRBJ2-1; 8 bases match TRBD2. The length of the CDR3 is 15 residues. The ends lost 6 bases at V and 4 bases at J; junction bases unmatched: 8. CDR1 SGHTA and CDR2 FQGNSA come from the germline V gene. In nucleotides, the CDR3 is TGTGCCAGCAGTGAGGCGGGAGGCCCTTACAATGAGCAGTTCTTC. Translation: CASSEAGGPYNEQFF. Looking up the rest from reference TRBV7-2 and TRBJ2-1 gives the full variable domain: GAGVSQSPSNKVTEKGKDVELRCDPISGHTALYWYRQSLGQGLEFLIYFQGNSAPDKSGLPSDRFSAERTGGSVSTLTIQRTQQEDSAVYLCASSEAGGPYNEQFFGPGTRLTVL.

DNA of the CDR3: TGCGCCAGCAGCGAACAGGATATGAACACTGAAGCTTTCTTT. Its translation: CASSEQDMNTEAFF. The chain uses TRBV5-1 and TRBJ1-1; TRBD1 might be the D (5 bases). The CDR3 is 14 amino acids. Germline V lookup: CDR1 SGHRS, CDR2 YFSETQ. The V end was cut by 4 bases, the J end by 0 bases, with 10 bases between.

V and J are TRBV29-1 and TRBJ1-2; D ambiguous. The CDR3 totals 12 residues. Germline V CDR1 and CDR2: SQVTM, ANQGSEA. Trimming left V 4 bases short and J 3 bases short, with 9 bases between. CDR3 sequence reads: CSVVIPDYGYTF. The CDR3 DNA reads as TGCAGCGTTGTAATTCCCGACTATGGCTACACCTTC. The variable domain in full, completed from reference TRBV29-1 and TRBJ1-2, reads SAVISQKPSRDICQRGTSLTIQCQVDSQVTMMFWYRQQPGQSLTLIATANQGSEATYESGFVIDKFPISRPNLTFSTLTVSNMSPEDSSIYLCSVVIPDYGYTFGSGTRLTVV.

This rearrangement joins TRBV14 to TRBJ1-1; TRBD1 matches at 10 bases. The CDR3 has 16 amino acids. V lost 10 bases to trimming and J lost 0 bases; unmatched junction nucleotides: 11. CDR1 and CDR2 (germline): SGHDN, FVKESK. The CDR3 is CATEEGDRGLNTEAFF. As DNA, the CDR3 is TGTGCCACAGAAGAAGGGGACAGGGGCCTGAACACTGAAGCTTTCTTT.

This chain links TRBV30 with TRBJ1-1; 7 bases are a match to TRBD1. The CDR3 is 14 residues long. V trimming: 4 bases; J trimming: 8 bases; junction bases outside the gene matches: 13. Germline values: CDR1 GTSNPN, CDR2 SVGIG (reference sequence). As DNA, the CDR3 is TGTGCCTGGAATAACAGGGGATTTGATAACGAAGCTTTCTTT. Its protein product is CAWNNRGFDNEAFF.

J is TRBJ1-2 and V is TRBV28, with D tentatively TRBD1 (5 bases). V lost 1 base and J lost 4, with 13 bases in between. CDR1 is MDHEN, CDR2 SYDVKM, per germline. This CDR3 comprises 15 residues. The DNA for the CDR3 is TGTGCCAGCAGTTTATTTGCAGGGAGGGGCTATGGCTACACCTTC. Translating it yields CASSLFAGRGYGYTF.

This chain connects TRBV15 to TRBJ2-3; weak D call: TRBD2 (5 bases). V was shortened by 3 bases and J by 5 bases, with 9 bases between the two germline ends. CDR1 and CDR2 from the germline V gene are LNHNV and YYDKDF (reference sequence). This CDR3 comprises 13 residues. Here the CDR3 reads CATSRSRGDTQYF. Written as DNA, the CDR3 is TGTGCCACCAGCAGGTCCCGGGGAGATACGCAGTATTTT.

V gene TRBV5-6 combines with J gene TRBJ2-7, with a possible D match to TRBD2 (6 bases). The V gene's germline CDR1 is SGHDT and CDR2 YYEEEE. V was pared by 4 bases and J by 5 bases, with 28 bases between. The CDR3 is 18 residues long. The chain's CDR3 is CASSQIPIIGGGTDEQYF. As DNA, the CDR3 is TGTGCCAGCAGCCAAATTCCCATTATTGGTGGGGGGACCGACGAGCAGTACTTC.

V is TRBV19 and J is TRBJ2-1; maybe TRBD2 (5 bases). The V gene lost 6 bases and the J gene lost 2 bases, with 8 bases spanning the gap. Germline values: CDR1 LNHDA, CDR2 SQIVND (reference sequence). CDR3 length: 13 residues. CDR3 nucleotides: TGTGCCAGTAGCAGAGGGACCTACAATGAGCAGTTCTTC. Translation: CASSRGTYNEQFF. Together with reference TRBV19 and TRBJ2-1, the CDR3 gives the full variable domain: DGGITQSPKYLFRKEGQNVTLSCEQNLNHDAMYWYRQDPGQGLRLIYYSQIVNDFQKGDIAEGYSVSREKKESFPLTVTSAQKNPTAFYLCASSRGTYNEQFFGPGTRLTVL.

This chain links TRBV7-9 with TRBJ1-1, with 7 bases matching TRBD1. Per the germline V gene, CDR1 is SEHNR and CDR2 is FQNEAQ (reference sequence). V shed 3 bases, J shed 0 bases, and the junction held 4 bases outside the gene matches. The CDR3 runs 15 residues. CDR3 nucleotide sequence: TGTGCCAGCAGCTTGGAACAGGGGTTGAACACTGAAGCTTTCTTT. It codes for CASSLEQGLNTEAFF.

The chain combines TRBV6-4 with TRBJ2-1; D is uncertain. This CDR3 contains 9 residues. Between the trimmed V and J ends, which lost 8 bases and 6 bases, there was a span of 2 bases. CDR1 and CDR2 from the germline V gene are MRHNA and SNTAGT. CDR3 nucleotides: TGTGCCAGCCGCAATGAGCAGTTCTTC. Amino acid sequence: CASRNEQFF.

V usage is TRBV28 and J usage is TRBJ2-2; tentative D call: TRBD1 (6 bases). The CDR3 loop spans 17 amino acids. V dropped 4 bases and J dropped 7 bases, with 22 bases sitting between them. The germline CDR1 and CDR2 sequences are MDHEN and SYDVKM. In DNA, the CDR3 is TGTGCCAGCAGTTCTCTGAAGTTGAGGGGGTGGGGCGGGGAGCTGTTTTTT. As protein: CASSSLKLRGWGGELFF.

The count of this clone is one. The chain has TRBV7-3 and TRBJ2-1, with TRBD2 matching 9 bases. The CDR3 contains 20 residues. J lost 1 base, V lost 0 bases, and 13 bases had no gene match. CDR1 is SGHTA and CDR2 is FQGTGA in the germline V gene. The CDR3 DNA reads TGTGCCAGCAGCTTAACGCCCCTGGGTAGCGGGAGAAGTTCCTACAATGAGCAGTTCTTC. Residues: CASSLTPLGSGRSSYNEQFF.

The chain links TRBV4-1 to TRBJ1-1; no clear D gene. The CDR3 covers 16 residues. Trimming took 1 base from V and 2 from J, leaving 14 bases between them. Germline loops: CDR1 MGHRA, CDR2 YSYEKL. The CDR3 here is CASSQAGRGINTEAFF. The CDR3 bases are TGCGCCAGCAGCCAAGCCGGTCGGGGTATTAACACTGAAGCTTTCTTT.